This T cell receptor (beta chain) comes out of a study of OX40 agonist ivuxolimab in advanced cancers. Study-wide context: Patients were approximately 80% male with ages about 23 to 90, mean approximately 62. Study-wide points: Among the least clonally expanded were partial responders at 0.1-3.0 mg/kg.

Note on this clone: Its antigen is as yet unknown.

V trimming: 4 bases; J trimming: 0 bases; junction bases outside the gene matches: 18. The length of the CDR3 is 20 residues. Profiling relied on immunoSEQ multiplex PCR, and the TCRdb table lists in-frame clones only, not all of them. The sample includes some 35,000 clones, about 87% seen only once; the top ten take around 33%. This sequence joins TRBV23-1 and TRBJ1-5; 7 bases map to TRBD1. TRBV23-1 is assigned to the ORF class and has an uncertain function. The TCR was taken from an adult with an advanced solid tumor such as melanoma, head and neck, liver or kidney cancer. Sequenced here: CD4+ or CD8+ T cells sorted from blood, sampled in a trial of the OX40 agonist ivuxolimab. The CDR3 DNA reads TGCGCCAGCAGTCGCCAGACAGGGCGACCGGGGGCTTATAGCAATCAGCCCCAGCATTTT. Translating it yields CASSRQTGRPGAYSNQPQHF.